These T cell receptor beta chains were read from a single sample in a study of glioma-infiltrating T cells. TCRdb re-called the multiplex PCR reads with MiXCR, one entry per CDR3 protein. The sample shows a few hundred thousand distinct CDR3 sequences, more than 35% of them seen only once. Sequenced material: glioma tissue, nonneoplastic brain tissue, or PBMCs (not recorded which). Receptors were obtained from a human donor with low-grade glioma or glioblastoma, undergoing nonglioma brain surgery, or in good health (not recorded which). Each CDR3 is given with its conserved first and last residue. Each record gives: clone size, V gene, D gene, J gene, CDR3 DNA, CDR3 protein. A D gene is named only where the DNA matches it firmly. Expanded clones get a size class; other rows say once, few or many, or leave the size out.

abundance: .
v_gene: TRBV6-2/TRBV6-3
d_gene: TRBD1
j_gene: TRBJ1-2
CDR3nt: TGTGCCAGCAGCGCTAGGACAGGGAGCGGCTACACCTTC
CDR3aa: CASSARTGSGYTF

abundance: .
v_gene: TRBV11-1
d_gene: .
j_gene: TRBJ1-4
CDR3nt: TGTGCCAGCAGAGCCGGGACGGTCCTTGAAAAACTGTTTTTT
CDR3aa: CASRAGTVLEKLFF

abundance: .
v_gene: TRBV19
d_gene: .
j_gene: TRBJ1-3
CDR3nt: TGTGCCAGTAGTCCTCTAAGACATTCTTCTGGAAACACCATATATTTT
CDR3aa: CASSPLRHSSGNTIYF

abundance: .
v_gene: TRBV11-2
d_gene: .
j_gene: TRBJ1-2
CDR3nt: TGTGCCAGCAGCTTCGCCAGGGCTGGCTACACCTTC
CDR3aa: CASSFARAGYTF

abundance: many
v_gene: TRBV15
d_gene: TRBD1
j_gene: TRBJ1-2
CDR3nt: TGTGCCACCGCTAGGACAGGGGTTAGAGGCTACACCTTC
CDR3aa: CATARTGVRGYTF

abundance: few
v_gene: TRBV7-2
d_gene: .
j_gene: TRBJ2-4
CDR3nt: TGTGCCAGCAGCTTAGGGATTGGGGACATTCAGTACTTC
CDR3aa: CASSLGIGDIQYF

abundance: .
v_gene: TRBV19
d_gene: .
j_gene: TRBJ1-1
CDR3nt: TGTGCCAGTAGTATTTGGGAGAACACTGAAGCTTTCTTT
CDR3aa: CASSIWENTEAFF

abundance: few
v_gene: TRBV12-3/TRBV12-4
d_gene: .
j_gene: TRBJ1-1
CDR3nt: TGTGCCAGCACCCTGGGGGGGGGGAGGAACACTGAAGCTTTCTTT
CDR3aa: CASTLGGGRNTEAFF

abundance: .
v_gene: TRBV29-1
d_gene: TRBD1
j_gene: TRBJ1-1
CDR3nt: TGCAGCGTTGTGGCCAGGGGGCATGGCACTGAAGCTTTCTTT
CDR3aa: CSVVARGHGTEAFF

abundance: .
v_gene: TRBV28
d_gene: TRBD1
j_gene: TRBJ2-5
CDR3nt: TGTGCCAGCCGACGAGCGGGACAGGGGGACCAAGAGACCCAGTACTTC
CDR3aa: CASRRAGQGDQETQYF

abundance: .
v_gene: TRBV2
d_gene: .
j_gene: TRBJ2-7
CDR3nt: TGTGCCAGCAGTCTCCGGGTCCGGATCTACGAGCAGTACTTC
CDR3aa: CASSLRVRIYEQYF

abundance: many
v_gene: TRBV27
d_gene: .
j_gene: TRBJ2-7
CDR3nt: TGTGCCAGCAGGAAAGGGATTTACGAGCAGTACTTC
CDR3aa: CASRKGIYEQYF

abundance: many
v_gene: TRBV28
d_gene: TRBD2
j_gene: TRBJ2-1
CDR3nt: TGTGCCAGCAGTCGATGGACTAGCGTATACAATGAGCAGTTCTTC
CDR3aa: CASSRWTSVYNEQFF

abundance: .
v_gene: TRBV9
d_gene: .
j_gene: TRBJ2-3
CDR3nt: TGTGCCAGCAGCGTAGCAGGGGTAACTGCAGATACGCAGTATTTT
CDR3aa: CASSVAGVTADTQYF

abundance: .
v_gene: TRBV5-1
d_gene: .
j_gene: TRBJ1-5
CDR3nt: TGCGCCAGCAGCCCGGGACCGGTGTTTATTAGCAATCAGCCCCAGCATTTT
CDR3aa: CASSPGPVFISNQPQHF

abundance: few
v_gene: TRBV6-1
d_gene: TRBD1
j_gene: TRBJ2-7
CDR3nt: TGTGCCACCTATCGTGGACAGGGGTCCTACGAGCAGTACTTC
CDR3aa: CATYRGQGSYEQYF

abundance: .
v_gene: TRBV28
d_gene: .
j_gene: TRBJ2-3
CDR3nt: TGTGCCAGTAGTCTGCGGGACGGTTCCTACGAGCAGTACTTT
CDR3aa: CASSLRDGSYEQYF

abundance: many
v_gene: TRBV6-5
d_gene: .
j_gene: TRBJ1-5
CDR3nt: TGTGCCAGCAGTTACTACAGAGATAGCAATCAGCCCCAGCATTTT
CDR3aa: CASSYYRDSNQPQHF

abundance: .
v_gene: TRBV15
d_gene: TRBD1
j_gene: TRBJ2-7
CDR3nt: TGTGCCACCAGCTGGAGGACAGGGGGGATTGGGACCTACGAGCAGTACTTC
CDR3aa: CATSWRTGGIGTYEQYF

abundance: few
v_gene: TRBV28
d_gene: TRBD2
j_gene: TRBJ2-7
CDR3nt: TGTGCCAGCAGTCCGGGAGGGGACTACGAGCAGTACTTC
CDR3aa: CASSPGGDYEQYF

abundance: few
v_gene: TRBV2
d_gene: .
j_gene: TRBJ2-7
CDR3nt: TGTGCCAGCAGTGAAGACAGGGCCTACGAGCAGTACTTC
CDR3aa: CASSEDRAYEQYF

abundance: few
v_gene: TRBV20-1
d_gene: .
j_gene: TRBJ2-1
CDR3nt: TGCAGTGCTAGAGAAGGGGCCAACACCCCTTACAATGAGCAGTTCTTC
CDR3aa: CSAREGANTPYNEQFF

abundance: many
v_gene: TRBV6-1
d_gene: .
j_gene: TRBJ2-7
CDR3nt: TGTGCCAGCAGCCAGGCGACCTGGTACGAGCAGTACTTC
CDR3aa: CASSQATWYEQYF

abundance: .
v_gene: TRBV4-1
d_gene: .
j_gene: TRBJ1-1
CDR3nt: TGCGCCAGCAGCCAAACCTTCTACACTGAAGCTTTCTTT
CDR3aa: CASSQTFYTEAFF

abundance: .
v_gene: TRBV29-1
d_gene: .
j_gene: TRBJ2-5
CDR3nt: TGCAGCGTAGAGGGCGGAGAGACCCAGTACTTC
CDR3aa: CSVEGGETQYF

abundance: few
v_gene: TRBV7-2
d_gene: .
j_gene: TRBJ2-7
CDR3nt: TGTGCCAGCAGCTTAGCGAGAACAGTGTACGAGCAGTACTTC
CDR3aa: CASSLARTVYEQYF

abundance: many
v_gene: TRBV20-1
d_gene: TRBD1
j_gene: TRBJ2-7
CDR3nt: TGCAGTGCTTCCCCCGGGACAGGGGTCTACGAGCAGTACTTC
CDR3aa: CSASPGTGVYEQYF

abundance: many
v_gene: TRBV15
d_gene: TRBD1
j_gene: TRBJ1-5
CDR3nt: TGTGCCACCAGCAGAGATCATTGGACAGGGAGCAATCAGCCCCAGCATTTT
CDR3aa: CATSRDHWTGSNQPQHF

abundance: few
v_gene: TRBV3-1
d_gene: .
j_gene: TRBJ2-1
CDR3nt: TGTGCCAGCAGCCCGCGGACCTGGTCCGTCAATGAGCAGTTCTTC
CDR3aa: CASSPRTWSVNEQFF

abundance: .
v_gene: TRBV28
d_gene: .
j_gene: TRBJ2-2
CDR3nt: TGTGCCAGCCGGAAAGGGCTTATTAACACCGGGGAGCTGTTTTTT
CDR3aa: CASRKGLINTGELFF

abundance: .
v_gene: TRBV20-1
d_gene: .
j_gene: TRBJ1-5
CDR3nt: TGCAGTGCTAGCAGCAGGGAAGAGCAGCCCCAGCATTTT
CDR3aa: CSASSREEQPQHF

abundance: few
v_gene: TRBV6-1
d_gene: .
j_gene: TRBJ1-5
CDR3nt: TGTGCCAGCAGTGTAGGTGCGGGCAATCAGCCCCAGCATTTT
CDR3aa: CASSVGAGNQPQHF

abundance: .
v_gene: TRBV6-1
d_gene: .
j_gene: TRBJ2-2
CDR3nt: TGTGCCAGCAATACAGATAACACCGGGGAGCTGTTTTTT
CDR3aa: CASNTDNTGELFF

abundance: few
v_gene: TRBV18
d_gene: .
j_gene: TRBJ2-3
CDR3nt: TGTGCCAGCTCTCCAGCGTCCTCTAGCACAGATACGCAGTATTTT
CDR3aa: CASSPASSSTDTQYF

abundance: few
v_gene: TRBV20-1
d_gene: .
j_gene: TRBJ1-2
CDR3nt: TGCAGTGCGTGTGAGGCGGGGTTGGTGGATGGCTACACCTTC
CDR3aa: CSACEAGLVDGYTF

abundance: few
v_gene: TRBV19
d_gene: .
j_gene: TRBJ2-5
CDR3nt: TGTGCCAGTAATCCGGGAACCCAAGAGACCCAGTACTTC
CDR3aa: CASNPGTQETQYF

abundance: many
v_gene: TRBV27
d_gene: .
j_gene: TRBJ1-1
CDR3nt: TGTGCCAGCAGTTTATTATCCGGGCGAGCTTTCTTT
CDR3aa: CASSLLSGRAFF

abundance: many
v_gene: TRBV27
d_gene: TRBD2
j_gene: TRBJ2-7
CDR3nt: TGTGCCAGCAGTCAAATAGCGGGAGACCCCTACGAGCAGTACTTC
CDR3aa: CASSQIAGDPYEQYF

abundance: few
v_gene: TRBV3-1
d_gene: .
j_gene: TRBJ1-2
CDR3nt: TGTGCCAGCAGCCAAGCCAGGGTGACGTATGGCTACACCTTC
CDR3aa: CASSQARVTYGYTF

abundance: .
v_gene: TRBV28
d_gene: TRBD1
j_gene: TRBJ2-3
CDR3nt: TGTGCCAGCAGTCCTGACAGGGGTCCCAGGGATACGCAGTATTTT
CDR3aa: CASSPDRGPRDTQYF

abundance: .
v_gene: TRBV12-3/TRBV12-4
d_gene: .
j_gene: TRBJ2-3
CDR3nt: TGTGCCAGCAGGAAGCGGCCCCCGGGGCCAGATACGCAGTATTTT
CDR3aa: CASRKRPPGPDTQYF

abundance: .
v_gene: TRBV3-1
d_gene: .
j_gene: TRBJ2-5
CDR3nt: TGTGCCAGCAGTCGAGAGGCAGTGCAAGAGACCCAGTACTTC
CDR3aa: CASSREAVQETQYF

abundance: .
v_gene: TRBV10-3
d_gene: .
j_gene: TRBJ2-5
CDR3nt: TGTGCCATCAGTGATTGGGAGGGACAGATATACCAAGAGACCCAGTACTTC
CDR3aa: CAISDWEGQIYQETQYF

abundance: .
v_gene: TRBV5-4
d_gene: .
j_gene: TRBJ2-3
CDR3nt: TGTGCCAGCAGCCCGGGTTCTCTCACCAAGGATACGCAGTATTTT
CDR3aa: CASSPGSLTKDTQYF

abundance: .
v_gene: TRBV28
d_gene: TRBD1
j_gene: TRBJ2-1
CDR3nt: TGTGCCAGCAGTTTTCGGGACAGGTTAGACTACAATGAGCAGTTCTTC
CDR3aa: CASSFRDRLDYNEQFF

abundance: .
v_gene: TRBV7-2
d_gene: TRBD1
j_gene: TRBJ1-2
CDR3nt: TGTGCCAGCAGCTTGGTGGACAGGGTTGGCTACACCTTC
CDR3aa: CASSLVDRVGYTF

abundance: few
v_gene: TRBV20-1
d_gene: .
j_gene: TRBJ2-3
CDR3nt: TGCAGTGCTAGAGTTGCCACCACAGATACGCAGTATTTT
CDR3aa: CSARVATTDTQYF

abundance: .
v_gene: TRBV28
d_gene: .
j_gene: TRBJ1-5
CDR3nt: TGTGCCAGCAGTTTATCCCTGACAGGCTTTAGCAATCAGCCCCAGCATTTT
CDR3aa: CASSLSLTGFSNQPQHF

abundance: .
v_gene: TRBV5-6
d_gene: .
j_gene: TRBJ2-1
CDR3nt: TGTGCCAGCAGCTTCAGTCTTATGAGCTCCTACAATGAGCAGTTCTTC
CDR3aa: CASSFSLMSSYNEQFF

abundance: few
v_gene: TRBV28
d_gene: .
j_gene: TRBJ1-4
CDR3nt: TGTGCCAGCAGTCTCCCCGGGACTCAGCGAGAAAAACTGTTTTTT
CDR3aa: CASSLPGTQREKLFF

abundance: few
v_gene: TRBV10-3
d_gene: TRBD1
j_gene: TRBJ1-2
CDR3nt: TGTGCCATCAGCCCGGGACAGGGGCTGTATGGCTACACCTTC
CDR3aa: CAISPGQGLYGYTF

abundance: .
v_gene: TRBV20-1
d_gene: .
j_gene: TRBJ1-5
CDR3nt: TGCAGTGCCAGTCTCACAGATACGCAGCATTTT
CDR3aa: CSASLTDTQHF

abundance: few
v_gene: TRBV28
d_gene: .
j_gene: TRBJ2-4
CDR3nt: TGTGCCAGCAGTGGGGGGAGGGCCAAAAACATTCAGTACTTC
CDR3aa: CASSGGRAKNIQYF

abundance: few
v_gene: TRBV6-6
d_gene: .
j_gene: TRBJ2-2
CDR3nt: TGTGCCAGCAGTTACTCGATAGGGGGTGGCAACACCGGGGAGCTGTTTTTT
CDR3aa: CASSYSIGGGNTGELFF

abundance: few
v_gene: TRBV7-2
d_gene: .
j_gene: TRBJ2-1
CDR3nt: TGTGCCAGCAGCCCCCTGGCGGGATTTTACAATGAGCAGTTCTTC
CDR3aa: CASSPLAGFYNEQFF

abundance: .
v_gene: TRBV9
d_gene: TRBD1
j_gene: TRBJ2-2
CDR3nt: TGTGCCAGCAGCTCCCGGGACAGGGCGAACACCGGGGAGCTGTTTTTT
CDR3aa: CASSSRDRANTGELFF

abundance: few
v_gene: TRBV15
d_gene: .
j_gene: TRBJ1-2
CDR3nt: TGTGCCACCAGCAGAGATAGGGGAGTTTTTGGCTACACCTTC
CDR3aa: CATSRDRGVFGYTF

abundance: few
v_gene: TRBV28
d_gene: .
j_gene: TRBJ2-7
CDR3nt: TGTGCCAGCAACCACGGGACCCTTGACGAGCAGTACTTC
CDR3aa: CASNHGTLDEQYF